These T cell receptor beta chains were read from a single sample in a study of human T cells and chemical hapten exposure. TCRdb re-derived calls from the RACE reads in MiXCR, one entry per CDR3 protein. Of about 40,000 distinct CDR3 sequences in the sample, more than 9% were seen once. Here the sequenced sample was whole blood, taken in connection with sensitization to the hapten diphenylcyclopropenone (DPC). These receptors came from a man aged 30 to 39 with alopecia areata. Some clones in this sample may be carry-over from other donors' samples. Both conserved end residues are part of each CDR3. Fields, in order: D gene, J gene, V gene, clone size, CDR3 protein, CDR3 DNA. A D gene is named only where the DNA matches it firmly. Expanded clones get a size class; other rows say once, few or many, or leave the size out.

NA | TRBJ2-2 | TRBV7-3 | NA | CASSARTETSANTGELFF | TGTGCCAGCAGCGCCCGGACGGAAACGTCCGCGAACACCGGGGAGCTGTTTTTT
NA | TRBJ2-2 | TRBV7-6 | many | CASSLGRGANTGELFF | TGTGCCAGCAGCTTAGGCAGGGGCGCGAACACCGGGGAGCTGTTTTTT
NA | TRBJ1-1 | TRBV12-3/TRBV12-4 | NA | CASSLTPGTEAFF | TGTGCCAGCAGTTTAACTCCGGGGACTGAAGCTTTCTTT
NA | TRBJ2-3 | TRBV20-1 | few | CSARARTTDTQYF | TGCAGTGCTAGAGCCAGGACCACAGATACGCAGTATTTT
NA | TRBJ2-1 | TRBV20-1 | many | CSAGAANEQFF | TGCAGTGCTGGAGCGGCCAATGAGCAGTTCTTC
NA | TRBJ2-3 | TRBV6-6 | NA | CASRSRGTGLSTDTQYF | TGTGCCAGCAGGTCTCGGGGAACAGGGTTAAGCACAGATACGCAGTATTTT
NA | TRBJ1-1 | TRBV29-1 | NA | CSVGDNGLNRNTEAFF | TGCAGCGTTGGGGACAACGGTCTAAATAGGAACACTGAAGCTTTCTTT
TRBD1 | TRBJ2-3 | TRBV15 | few | CATSRTETGPDTQYF | TGTGCCACCAGCAGAACTGAGACAGGGCCAGATACGCAGTATTTT
TRBD2 | TRBJ2-1 | TRBV12-3/TRBV12-4 | few | CASSPLAGGSYNEQFF | TGTGCCAGCAGTCCCCTAGCGGGAGGGTCCTACAATGAGCAGTTCTTC
NA | TRBJ2-1 | TRBV5-1 | many | CASSLRSLGEQFF | TGCGCCAGCAGCTTGCGGAGTCTGGGTGAGCAGTTCTTC
TRBD2 | TRBJ2-1 | TRBV5-1 | many | CASSLGTSGGSYNEQFF | TGCGCCAGCAGCTTGGGGACTAGCGGGGGCTCCTACAATGAGCAGTTCTTC
TRBD2 | TRBJ2-1 | TRBV7-8 | many | CASSLVGGSGSYNEQFF | TGTGCCAGCAGCTTGGTTGGCGGGAGTGGCTCCTACAATGAGCAGTTCTTC
TRBD1 | TRBJ1-2 | TRBV20-1 | few | CSATQGSGYTF | TGCAGTGCTACACAGGGGAGCGGCTACACCTTC
NA | TRBJ1-5 | TRBV12-3/TRBV12-4 | medium-sized | CATGPQITAQHF | TGTGCCACCGGGCCCCAAATCACCGCCCAGCATTTT
NA | TRBJ1-2 | TRBV7-7 | NA | CASPGSGPETSNYGYTF | TGTGCCAGCCCAGGTAGTGGACCTGAAACTTCTAACTATGGCTACACCTTC
NA | TRBJ1-2 | TRBV29-1 | NA | CSADSTDYRGYTF | TGCAGCGCCGATTCGACAGACTACCGGGGCTACACCTTC
NA | TRBJ2-5 | TRBV28 | NA | CASRGAVQTQYF | TGTGCCAGCAGGGGGGCAGTACAGACCCAGTACTTC
NA | TRBJ2-3 | TRBV3-1 | few | CASSFRVQGPDTQYF | TGTGCCAGCAGCTTCCGGGTGCAGGGCCCAGATACGCAGTATTTT
NA | TRBJ1-2 | TRBV20-1 | few | CSATGLDYGYTF | TGCAGTGCTACAGGGCTGGACTATGGCTACACCTTC
NA | TRBJ2-5 | TRBV2 | NA | CASSDQTQYF | TGTGCCAGCAGCGATCAGACCCAGTACTTC
NA | TRBJ1-3 | TRBV5-1 | many | CASSFTVGAGNTIYF | TGCGCCAGCAGCTTCACGGTAGGGGCTGGAAACACCATATATTTT
NA | TRBJ2-3 | TRBV7-7 | many | CASSLGFPEDTQYF | TGTGCCAGCAGCTTAGGGTTCCCAGAAGATACGCAGTATTTT
NA | TRBJ2-3 | TRBV28 | few | CASSFVEGRGTDTQYF | TGTGCCAGCAGTTTCGTGGAGGGCAGGGGGACAGATACGCAGTATTTT
TRBD2 | TRBJ2-1 | TRBV18 | many | CASSPARSGVNEQFF | TGTGCCAGCTCACCGGCTCGAAGCGGGGTTAATGAGCAGTTCTTC
TRBD1 | TRBJ2-1 | TRBV6-5 | NA | CASSSGTGPHNEQFF | TGTGCCAGCAGTTCCGGGACAGGGCCACACAATGAGCAGTTCTTC
TRBD2 | TRBJ2-3 | TRBV24-1 | NA | CATSAPGLADDTQYF | TGTGCCACCAGTGCACCGGGACTAGCGGACGATACGCAGTATTTT
TRBD2 | TRBJ2-1 | TRBV10-3 | once | CAISVLGLADSYNEQFF | TGTGCCATCAGTGTTCTTGGACTAGCGGACTCCTACAATGAGCAGTTCTTC
NA | TRBJ2-7 | TRBV7-9 | many | CASSPLNGEQYF | TGTGCCAGCAGCCCACTAAACGGGGAGCAGTACTTC